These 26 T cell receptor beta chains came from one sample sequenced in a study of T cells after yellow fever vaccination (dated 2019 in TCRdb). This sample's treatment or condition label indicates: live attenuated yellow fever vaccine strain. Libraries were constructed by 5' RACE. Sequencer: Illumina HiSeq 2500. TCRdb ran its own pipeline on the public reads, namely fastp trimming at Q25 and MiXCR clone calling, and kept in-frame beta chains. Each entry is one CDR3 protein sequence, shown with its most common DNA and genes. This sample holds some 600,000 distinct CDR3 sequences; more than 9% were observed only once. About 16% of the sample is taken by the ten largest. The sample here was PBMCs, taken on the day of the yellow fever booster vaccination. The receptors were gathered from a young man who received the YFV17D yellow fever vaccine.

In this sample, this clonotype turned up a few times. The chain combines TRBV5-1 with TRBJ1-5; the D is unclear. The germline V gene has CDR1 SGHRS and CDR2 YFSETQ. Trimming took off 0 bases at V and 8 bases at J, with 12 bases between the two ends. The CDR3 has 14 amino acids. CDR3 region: CASSLGVSSEPQHF. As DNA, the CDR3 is TGCGCCAGCAGCTTGGGAGTGAGTTCAGAGCCCCAGCATTTT.

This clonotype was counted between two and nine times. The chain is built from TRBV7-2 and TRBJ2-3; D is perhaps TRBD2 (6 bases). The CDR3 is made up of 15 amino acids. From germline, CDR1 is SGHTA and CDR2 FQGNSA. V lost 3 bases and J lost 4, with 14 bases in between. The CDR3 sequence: CASSLGLAYSDTQYF. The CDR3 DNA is TGTGCCAGCAGCTTGGGTCTAGCGTATTCAGATACGCAGTATTTT.

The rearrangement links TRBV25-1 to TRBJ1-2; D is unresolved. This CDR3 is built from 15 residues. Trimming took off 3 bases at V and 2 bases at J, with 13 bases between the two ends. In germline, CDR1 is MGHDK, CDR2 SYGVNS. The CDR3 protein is CASSEASRLNYGYTF. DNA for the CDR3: TGTGCCAGCAGTGAGGCCAGCCGCCTGAACTATGGCTACACCTTC.

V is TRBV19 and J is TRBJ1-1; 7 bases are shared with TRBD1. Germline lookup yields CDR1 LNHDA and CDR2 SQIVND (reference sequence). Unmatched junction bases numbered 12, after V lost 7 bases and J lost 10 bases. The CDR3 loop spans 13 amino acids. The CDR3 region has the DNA TGTGCCAGTAACCGACAGGGCGTGAGGGGAGCTTTCTTT. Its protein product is CASNRQGVRGAFF.

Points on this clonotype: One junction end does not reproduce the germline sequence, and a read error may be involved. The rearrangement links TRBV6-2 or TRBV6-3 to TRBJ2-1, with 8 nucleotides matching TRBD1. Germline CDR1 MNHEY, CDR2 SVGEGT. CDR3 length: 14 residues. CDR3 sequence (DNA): TGTGCCAGCAGTACGCGGACAGGGAGGATGTATATGGTCTTC. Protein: CASSTRTGRMYMVF.

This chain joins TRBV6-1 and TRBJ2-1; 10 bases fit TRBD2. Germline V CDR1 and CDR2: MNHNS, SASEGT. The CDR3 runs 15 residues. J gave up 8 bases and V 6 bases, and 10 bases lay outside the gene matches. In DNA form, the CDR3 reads TGTGCCAGCAGCGCCGGACTAGCGGCCGTGCATGAGCAGTTCTTC. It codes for CASSAGLAAVHEQFF.

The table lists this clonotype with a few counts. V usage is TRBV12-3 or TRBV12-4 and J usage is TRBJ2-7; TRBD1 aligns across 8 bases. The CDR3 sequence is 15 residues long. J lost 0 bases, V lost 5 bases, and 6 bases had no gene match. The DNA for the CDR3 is TGTGCCAGCAGTCTAACGGGACAGGTCTCCTACGAGCAGTACTTC. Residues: CASSLTGQVSYEQYF.

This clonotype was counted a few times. The CDR3 region has the DNA TGTGCCAGCACGTTGACAGAAAATTCACCCCTCCACTTT. Its protein product is CASTLTENSPLHF. The V call is TRBV2, the J call TRBJ1-6, with D possibly being TRBD1 (5 bases). The CDR3 is 13 amino acids. Germline V CDR1 and CDR2: SNHLY, FYNNEI. Trimming left V 7 bases short and J 7 bases short, with 11 bases between. The entire variable domain, with the rest obtained from reference TRBV2 and TRBJ1-6, is as follows: EPEVTQTPSHQVTQMGQEVILRCVPISNHLYFYWYRQILGQKVEFLVSFYNNEISEKSEIFDDQFSVERPDGSNFTLKIRSTKLEDSAMYFCASTLTENSPLHFGNGTRLTVT.

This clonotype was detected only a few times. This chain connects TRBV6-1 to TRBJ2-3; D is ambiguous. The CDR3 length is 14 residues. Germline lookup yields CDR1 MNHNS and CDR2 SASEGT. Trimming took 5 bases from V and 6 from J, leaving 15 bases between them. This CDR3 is CASSLTVLSDTQYF. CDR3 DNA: TGTGCCAGCAGTCTTACGGTCCTCAGTGATACGCAGTATTTT.

DNA of the CDR3: TGTGCCACCAGCAGAGCTAGCGGGAGAATTGGCGGGGAGCTGTTTTTT. Translated: CATSRASGRIGGELFF. This sequence joins TRBV15 and TRBJ2-2; 10 bases fit TRBD2. J was trimmed by 7 bases and V by 1 base; bases with no gene match: 6. Looked up from germline, CDR1 is LNHNV and CDR2 is YYDKDF (reference sequence). The CDR3 is 16 residues long.

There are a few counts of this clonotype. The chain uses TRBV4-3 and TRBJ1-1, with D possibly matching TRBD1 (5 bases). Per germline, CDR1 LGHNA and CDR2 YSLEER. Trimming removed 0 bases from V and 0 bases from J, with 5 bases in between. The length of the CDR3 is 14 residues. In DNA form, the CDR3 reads TGCGCCAGCAGCCAAGACAGGGTGAACACTGAAGCTTTCTTT. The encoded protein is CASSQDRVNTEAFF.

The CDR3 bases are TGTGCCAGCAGCGCAGCCGGGACAGGGAACACTGAAGCTTTCTTT. This sequence encodes CASSAAGTGNTEAFF. V is TRBV9 and J is TRBJ1-1; TRBD1 aligns across 8 bases. From germline, CDR1 is SGDLS and CDR2 YYNGEE. V lost 3 bases to trimming and J lost 1 base; unmatched junction nucleotides: 5. This CDR3 has 15 residues.

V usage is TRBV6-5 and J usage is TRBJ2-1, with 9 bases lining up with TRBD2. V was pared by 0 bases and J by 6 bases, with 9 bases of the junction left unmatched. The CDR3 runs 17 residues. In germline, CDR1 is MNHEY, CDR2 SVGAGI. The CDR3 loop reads CASSYSTSGTTANEQFF. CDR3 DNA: TGTGCCAGCAGTTACTCGACTAGCGGAACTACGGCCAATGAGCAGTTCTTC.

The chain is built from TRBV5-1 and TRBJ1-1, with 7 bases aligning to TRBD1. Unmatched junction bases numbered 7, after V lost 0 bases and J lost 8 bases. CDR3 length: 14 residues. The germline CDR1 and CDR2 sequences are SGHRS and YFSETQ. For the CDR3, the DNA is TGCGCCAGCAGCTTGGTTTCGGTGGGACAGGAAGCTTTCTTT. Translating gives CASSLVSVGQEAFF.

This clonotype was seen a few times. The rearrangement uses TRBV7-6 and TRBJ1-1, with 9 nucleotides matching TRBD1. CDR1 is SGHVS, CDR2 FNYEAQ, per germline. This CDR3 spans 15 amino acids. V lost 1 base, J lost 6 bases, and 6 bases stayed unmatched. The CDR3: CASSLGGQGMAEAFF. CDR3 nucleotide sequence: TGTGCCAGCAGCTTAGGAGGACAGGGGATGGCTGAAGCTTTCTTT.

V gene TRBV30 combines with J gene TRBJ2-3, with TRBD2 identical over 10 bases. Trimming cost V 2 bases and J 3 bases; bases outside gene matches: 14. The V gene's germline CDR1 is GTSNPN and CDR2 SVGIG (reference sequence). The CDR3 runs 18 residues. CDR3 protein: CAWSSPGLAPLATDTQYF. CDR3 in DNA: TGTGCCTGGAGTTCCCCGGGACTAGCGCCTCTCGCGACAGATACGCAGTATTTT.

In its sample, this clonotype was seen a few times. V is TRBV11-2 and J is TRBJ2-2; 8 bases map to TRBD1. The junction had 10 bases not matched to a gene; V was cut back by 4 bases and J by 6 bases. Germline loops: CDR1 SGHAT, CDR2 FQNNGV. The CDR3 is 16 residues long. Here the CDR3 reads CASSSLTGGQAGELFF. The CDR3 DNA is TGTGCCAGCAGCTCCCTAACAGGGGGTCAGGCCGGGGAGCTGTTTTTT. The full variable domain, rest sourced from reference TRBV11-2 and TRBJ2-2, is EAGVAQSPRYKIIEKRQSVAFWCNPISGHATLYWYQQILGQGPKLLIQFQNNGVVDDSQLPKDRFSAERLKGVDSTLKIQPAKLEDSAVYLCASSSLTGGQAGELFFGEGSRLTVL.

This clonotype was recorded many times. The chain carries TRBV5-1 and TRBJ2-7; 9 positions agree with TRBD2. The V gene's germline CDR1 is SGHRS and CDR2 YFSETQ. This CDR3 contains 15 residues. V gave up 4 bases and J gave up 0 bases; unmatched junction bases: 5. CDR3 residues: CASSPTTSGSYEQYF. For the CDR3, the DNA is TGCGCCAGCAGCCCTACGACTAGCGGCTCCTACGAGCAGTACTTC. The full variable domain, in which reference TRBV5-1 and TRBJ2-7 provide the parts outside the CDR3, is KAGVTQTPRYLIKTRGQQVTLSCSPISGHRSVSWYQQTPGQGLQFLFEYFSETQRNKGNFPGRFSGRQFSNSRSEMNVSTLELGDSALYLCASSPTTSGSYEQYFGPGTRLTVT.

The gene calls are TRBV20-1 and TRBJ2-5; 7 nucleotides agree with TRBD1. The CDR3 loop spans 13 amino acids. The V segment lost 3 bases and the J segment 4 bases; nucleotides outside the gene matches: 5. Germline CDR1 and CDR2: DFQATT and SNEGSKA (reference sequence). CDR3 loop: CSASAGGVETQYF. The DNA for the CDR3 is TGCAGTGCTAGCGCAGGGGGAGTAGAGACCCAGTACTTC.

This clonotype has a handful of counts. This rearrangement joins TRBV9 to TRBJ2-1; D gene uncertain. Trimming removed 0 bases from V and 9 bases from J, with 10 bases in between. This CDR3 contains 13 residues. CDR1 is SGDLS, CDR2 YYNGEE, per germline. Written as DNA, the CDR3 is TGTGCCAGCAGCGTAGTAGCAGTCGGTGAGCAGTTCTTC. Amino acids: CASSVVAVGEQFF.

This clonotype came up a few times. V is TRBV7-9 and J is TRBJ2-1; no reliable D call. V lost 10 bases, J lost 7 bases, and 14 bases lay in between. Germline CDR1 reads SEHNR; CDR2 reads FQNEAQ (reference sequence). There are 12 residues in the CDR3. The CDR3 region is CATSTQGNEQFF. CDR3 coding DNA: TGTGCCACCTCCACTCAAGGGAATGAGCAGTTCTTC.

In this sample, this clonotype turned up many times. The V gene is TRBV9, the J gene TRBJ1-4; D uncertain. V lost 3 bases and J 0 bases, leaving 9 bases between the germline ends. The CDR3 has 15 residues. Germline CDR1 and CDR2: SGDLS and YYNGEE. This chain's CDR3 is CASSGRPATNEKLFF. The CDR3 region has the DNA TGTGCCAGCAGCGGAAGACCAGCAACTAATGAAAAACTGTTTTTT.

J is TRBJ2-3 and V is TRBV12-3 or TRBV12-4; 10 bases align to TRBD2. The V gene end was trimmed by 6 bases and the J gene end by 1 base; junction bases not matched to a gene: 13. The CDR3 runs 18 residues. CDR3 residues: CASSYTSGTHYCTDTQYF. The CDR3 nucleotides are TGTGCCAGCAGCTATACTAGCGGGACCCATTACTGCACAGATACGCAGTATTTT.

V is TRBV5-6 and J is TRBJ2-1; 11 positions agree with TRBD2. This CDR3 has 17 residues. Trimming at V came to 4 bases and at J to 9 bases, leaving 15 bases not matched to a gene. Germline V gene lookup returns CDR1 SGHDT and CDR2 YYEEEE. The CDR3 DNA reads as TGTGCCAGCAGCATCCAGACTAGCGGGAAGTTTCGAGGTGAGCAGTTCTTC. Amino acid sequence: CASSIQTSGKFRGEQFF.

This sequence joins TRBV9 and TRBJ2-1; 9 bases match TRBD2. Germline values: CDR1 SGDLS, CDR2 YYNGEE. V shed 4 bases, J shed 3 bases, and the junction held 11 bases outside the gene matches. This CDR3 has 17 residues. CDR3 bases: TGTGCCAGCAGCCCGGCGGGGGGGGCCGGGAACTACAATGAGCAGTTCTTC. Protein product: CASSPAGGAGNYNEQFF.

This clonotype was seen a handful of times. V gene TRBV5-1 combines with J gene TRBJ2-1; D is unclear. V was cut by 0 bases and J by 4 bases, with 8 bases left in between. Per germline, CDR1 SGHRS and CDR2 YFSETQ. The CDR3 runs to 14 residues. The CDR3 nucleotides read TGCGCCAGCAGCTTGGATTTACAGTACAATGAGCAGTTCTTC. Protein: CASSLDLQYNEQFF.